The sequence of this TCR beta chain was determined in a study of T cells in Graves' hyperthyroidism and ophthalmopathy. Per germline, CDR1 SGHAT and CDR2 FQNNGV. J gave up 6 bases and V 6 bases, and 10 bases lay outside the gene matches. This CDR3 comprises 15 residues. Amplified TCR beta CDR3 regions came from RNA transcripts. An initial round of RT-PCR targeting the TCR CDR3 relied on the HTBI primer set. TCRdb re-called the multiplex PCR reads with MiXCR, one entry per CDR3 protein. This sample has some 500,000 distinct CDR3 sequences, with 14% found just once. Sequenced material: blood. V usage is TRBV11-2 and J usage is TRBJ1-4, with 7 bases fitting TRBD1. The receptor was derived from a woman younger than 35 with Graves' hyperthyroidism. As DNA, the CDR3 is TGTGCCAGCAGTCACGAGACAGGGTGGGATGAAAAACTGTTTTTT. This encodes CASSHETGWDEKLFF.